The present entry profiles one TCR beta chain with its context. No antigen is known for it. This sample is part of a study of multiple sclerosis patients with progressive multifocal leukoencephalopathy. Findings and limits, study-wide: In most PML patients, TRB repertoires appeared less diverse by entropy.

Germline V gene data show CDR1 as SGHRS and CDR2 as YFSETQ. The CDR3 sequence is 15 residues long. Trimming took 4 bases from V and 1 from J, leaving 14 bases between them. Time point reported: time of PML onset. Sequenced by immunoSEQ multiplex PCR; TCRdb stores in-frame clones only, minus some. The data contain 30,000 or so clones, 75% to 90% of them singletons. The chain couples TRBV5-1 to TRBJ1-1; D may be TRBD1 (5 bases). This TCR was recovered from a woman in her 30s with progressive multifocal leukoencephalopathy. The starting material was PBMCs, obtained from a patient treated with natalizumab. The CDR3 region is CASSPAGTGNTEAFF. In nucleotides, the CDR3 is TGCGCCAGCAGCCCGGCCGGGACGGGGAACACTGAAGCTTTCTTT.